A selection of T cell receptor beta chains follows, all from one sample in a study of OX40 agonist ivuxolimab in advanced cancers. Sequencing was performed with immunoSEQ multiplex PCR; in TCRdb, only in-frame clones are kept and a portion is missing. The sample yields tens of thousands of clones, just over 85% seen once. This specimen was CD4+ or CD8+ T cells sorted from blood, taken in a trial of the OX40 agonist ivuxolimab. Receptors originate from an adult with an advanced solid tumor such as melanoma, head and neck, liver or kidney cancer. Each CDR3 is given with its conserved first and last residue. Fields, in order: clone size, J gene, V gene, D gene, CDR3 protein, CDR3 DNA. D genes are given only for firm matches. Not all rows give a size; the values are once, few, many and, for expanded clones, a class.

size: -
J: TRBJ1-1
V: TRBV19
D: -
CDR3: CASRNTARNTEAFF
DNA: TGTGCCAGTAGGAACACAGCAAGGAACACTGAAGCTTTCTTT

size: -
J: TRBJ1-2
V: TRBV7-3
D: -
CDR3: CASSPGTSNYGYTF
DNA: TGTGCCAGCAGCCCTGGGACCTCTAACTATGGCTACACCTTC

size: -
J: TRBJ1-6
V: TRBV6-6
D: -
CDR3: CASSLGDDGIHPLHF
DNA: TGTGCCAGCAGCCTTGGGGACGACGGAATTCACCCCCTCCACTTT

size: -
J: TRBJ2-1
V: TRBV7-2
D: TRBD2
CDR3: CASSPQGSGGYNEQFF
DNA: TGTGCCAGCAGCCCGCAAGGTAGCGGGGGCTACAATGAGCAGTTCTTC

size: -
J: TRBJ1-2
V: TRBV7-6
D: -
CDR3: CASSPHPLLTGGAYYGYTF
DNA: TGTGCCAGCAGCCCCCACCCTTTACTTACGGGGGGCGCATACTATGGCTACACCTTC

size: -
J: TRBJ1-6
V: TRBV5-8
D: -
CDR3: CASTKPSMTASNSPLHF
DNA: TGTGCCAGCACCAAGCCCAGTATGACAGCCAGCAATTCACCCCTCCACTTT

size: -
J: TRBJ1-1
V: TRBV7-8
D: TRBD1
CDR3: CASLRAGGTEAFF
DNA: TGTGCCAGCCTCCGGGCAGGGGGGACTGAAGCTTTCTTT

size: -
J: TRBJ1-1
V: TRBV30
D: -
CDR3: CAWIRVEAFF
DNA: TGTGCCTGGATTCGCGTAGAAGCTTTCTTT

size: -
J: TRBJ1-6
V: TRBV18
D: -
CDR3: CASSPPSNSPLHF
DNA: TGTGCCAGCTCACCACCCAGTAATTCACCCCTCCACTTT

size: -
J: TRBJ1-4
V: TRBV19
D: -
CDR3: CASSPSVNEKLFF
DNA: TGTGCCAGTAGTCCCTCCGTTAATGAAAAACTGTTTTTT

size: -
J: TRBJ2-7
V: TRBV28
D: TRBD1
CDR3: CASSLPRQGIGWYEQYF
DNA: TGTGCCAGCAGTTTGCCGCGACAGGGGATCGGGTGGTACGAGCAGTACTTC

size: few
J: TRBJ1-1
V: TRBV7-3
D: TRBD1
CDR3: CASSLTGDRTEAFF
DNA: TGTGCCAGCAGCTTGACAGGGGACCGCACTGAAGCTTTCTTT

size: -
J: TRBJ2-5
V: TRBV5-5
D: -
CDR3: CASSLVTAQETQYF
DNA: TGTGCCAGCAGCTTGGTAACGGCCCAAGAGACCCAGTACTTC

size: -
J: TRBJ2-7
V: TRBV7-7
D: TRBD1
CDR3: CASSAGTGAYEQYF
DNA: TGTGCCAGCAGCGCCGGGACAGGGGCCTACGAGCAGTACTTC

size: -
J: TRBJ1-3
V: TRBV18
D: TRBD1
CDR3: CATGAGQGTGNTIYF
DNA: TGTGCCACGGGGGCCGGACAGGGTACTGGAAACACCATATATTTT

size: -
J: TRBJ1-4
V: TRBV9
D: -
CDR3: CASSPRAGFNEKLFF
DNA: TGTGCCAGCAGCCCCCGGGCAGGCTTCAATGAAAAACTGTTTTTT

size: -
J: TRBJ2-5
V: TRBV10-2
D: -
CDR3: CASSASFFGSETQYF
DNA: TGCGCCAGCAGTGCTTCTTTTTTCGGGTCAGAGACCCAGTACTTC

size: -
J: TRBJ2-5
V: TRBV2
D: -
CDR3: CASSATHGETQYF
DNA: TGTGCCAGCAGTGCGACACACGGAGAGACCCAGTACTTC

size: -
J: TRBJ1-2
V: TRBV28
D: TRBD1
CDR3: CASSLRDRVGYTF
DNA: TGTGCCAGCAGTTTACGGGACAGGGTCGGCTACACCTTC

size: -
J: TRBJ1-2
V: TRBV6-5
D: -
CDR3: CASSYSGRKNSYGYTF
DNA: TGTGCCAGCAGTTACTCGGGACGGAAGAACTCCTATGGCTACACCTTC

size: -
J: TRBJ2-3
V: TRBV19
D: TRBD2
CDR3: CASSPGGRGASGTDTQYF
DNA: TGTGCCAGTAGTCCCGGGGGGCGGGGGGCCTCTGGCACAGATACGCAGTATTTT

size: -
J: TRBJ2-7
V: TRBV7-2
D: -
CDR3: CASSLNGGSSSYEQYF
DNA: TGTGCCAGCAGCTTAAATGGGGGGTCGAGCTCCTACGAGCAGTACTTC

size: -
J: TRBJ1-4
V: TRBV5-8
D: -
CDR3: CASSRGGVAEKLFF
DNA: TGTGCCAGCAGCCGGGGGGGAGTGGCTGAAAAACTGTTTTTT

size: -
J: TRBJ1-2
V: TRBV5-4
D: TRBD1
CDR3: CASSVDRDYGYTF
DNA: TGTGCCAGCAGTGTGGACAGGGACTATGGCTACACCTTC

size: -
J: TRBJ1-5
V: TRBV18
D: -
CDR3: CASSATNQPQHF
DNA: TGTGCCAGCTCAGCCACGAATCAGCCCCAGCATTTT

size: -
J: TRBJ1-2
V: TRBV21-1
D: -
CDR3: CASSTPAGGVCYGYTF
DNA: TGTGCCAGCAGCACACCCGCAGGGGGTGTTTGCTATGGCTACACCTTC

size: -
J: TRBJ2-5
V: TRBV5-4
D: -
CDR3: CASSVEKTQGMETQYF
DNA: TGTGCCAGCAGCGTCGAGAAAACACAGGGTATGGAGACCCAGTACTTC

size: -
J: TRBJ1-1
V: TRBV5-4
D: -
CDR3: CASSLALGGSTEAFF
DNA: TGTGCCAGCAGCTTGGCCCTGGGGGGGAGCACTGAAGCTTTCTTT

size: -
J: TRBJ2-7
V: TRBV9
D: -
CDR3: CASSEGLYEKYEQYF
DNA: TGTGCCAGCAGTGAAGGACTTTATGAAAAGTACGAGCAGTACTTC

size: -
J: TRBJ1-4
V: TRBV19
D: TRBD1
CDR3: CASQDRENEKLFF
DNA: TGTGCCAGTCAGGACAGGGAAAATGAAAAACTGTTTTTT

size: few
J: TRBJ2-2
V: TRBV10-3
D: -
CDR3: CAIRTRDTGELFF
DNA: TGTGCCATCAGGACTAGAGACACCGGGGAGCTGTTTTTT

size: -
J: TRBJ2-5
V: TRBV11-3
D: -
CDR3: CASSRGGRETQYF
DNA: TGTGCCAGCAGCCGCGGAGGGCGGGAGACCCAGTACTTC

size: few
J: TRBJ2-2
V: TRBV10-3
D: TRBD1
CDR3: CAIRGSGTGHTGELFF
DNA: TGTGCCATCAGGGGTTCCGGGACAGGTCACACCGGGGAGCTGTTTTTT

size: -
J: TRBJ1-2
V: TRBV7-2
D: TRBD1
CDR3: CASSPEQGAILYGYTF
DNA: TGTGCCAGCAGCCCAGAACAGGGGGCGATCCTTTATGGCTACACCTTC

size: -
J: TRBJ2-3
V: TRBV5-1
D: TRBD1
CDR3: CASSPGTETDTQYF
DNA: TGCGCCAGCAGCCCCGGGACAGAAACAGATACGCAGTATTTT

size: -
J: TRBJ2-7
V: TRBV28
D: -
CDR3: CASTQGTTKAQYF
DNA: TGTGCCAGCACCCAGGGAACTACCAAGGCGCAGTACTTC

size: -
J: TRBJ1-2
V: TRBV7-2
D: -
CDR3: CASSRTGLGNYGYTF
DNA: TGTGCCAGCAGCCGTACCGGGCTGGGTAACTATGGCTACACCTTC

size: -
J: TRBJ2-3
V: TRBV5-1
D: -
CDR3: CASSPGRGQTDTQYF
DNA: TGCGCCAGCAGCCCAGGGAGGGGGCAGACAGATACGCAGTATTTT

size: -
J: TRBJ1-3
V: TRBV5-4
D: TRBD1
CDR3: CASSLAGRGFSGNTIYF
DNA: TGTGCCAGCAGCTTAGCTGGCAGGGGGTTCTCTGGAAACACCATATATTTT

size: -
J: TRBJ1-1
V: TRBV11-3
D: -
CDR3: CASSFKGGDTEAFF
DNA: TGTGCCAGCAGCTTTAAGGGCGGTGACACTGAAGCTTTCTTT

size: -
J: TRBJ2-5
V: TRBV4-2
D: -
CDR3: CASSQGGSWETQYF
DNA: TGTGCCAGCAGCCAAGGGGGTAGTTGGGAGACCCAGTACTTC

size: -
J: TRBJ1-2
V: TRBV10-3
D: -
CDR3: CAISESRTSTVANYGYTF
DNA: TGTGCCATCAGTGAGTCACGAACTTCGACAGTAGCTAACTATGGCTACACCTTC

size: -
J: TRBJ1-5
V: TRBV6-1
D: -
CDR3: CASSESGGRQPQHF
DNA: TGTGCCAGCAGTGAATCTGGGGGCAGACAGCCCCAGCATTTT

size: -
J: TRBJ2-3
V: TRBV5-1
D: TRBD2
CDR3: CASSLAVGGGAGADTQYF
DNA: TGCGCCAGCAGCTTGGCAGTTGGCGGGGGGGCCGGCGCAGATACGCAGTATTTT

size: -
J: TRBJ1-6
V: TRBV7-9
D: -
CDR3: CASGVRRGQQNSPLHF
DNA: TGTGCCAGCGGCGTCCGGCGGGGTCAACAGAATTCACCCCTCCACTTT

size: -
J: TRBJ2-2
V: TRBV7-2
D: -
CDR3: CASSLRGTTNTGELFF
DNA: TGTGCCAGCAGCTTACGCGGGACGACGAACACCGGGGAGCTGTTTTTT

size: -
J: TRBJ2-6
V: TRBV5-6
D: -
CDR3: CASSLVSGANVLTF
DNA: TGTGCCAGCAGCTTGGTTTCTGGGGCCAACGTCCTGACTTTC

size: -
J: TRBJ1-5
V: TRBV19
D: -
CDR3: CASSLTRAGSPQHF
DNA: TGTGCCAGTAGTCTCACCCGGGCCGGATCGCCCCAGCATTTT

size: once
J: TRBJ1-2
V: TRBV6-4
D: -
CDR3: CASSDSWRADYGYTF
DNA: TGTGCCAGCAGTGACTCGTGGAGGGCGGACTATGGCTACACCTTC

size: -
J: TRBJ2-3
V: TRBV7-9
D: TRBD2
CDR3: CASSRGEQTEGDTQYF
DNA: TGTGCCAGCAGCCGGGGGGAGCAAACGGAGGGAGATACGCAGTATTTT